The present entry profiles one T cell receptor beta chain with its context. The junction had 3 bases not matched to a gene; V was cut back by 8 bases and J by 3 bases. Germline V CDR1 and CDR2: MGHRA, YSYEKL. CDR3 length: 12 amino acids. This entry is derived from a study of blood T cell repertoires in COVID-19. About the study: There were acute and convalescent COVID-19 samples, and they came from the United States, Italy and Spain. T cells, B-cell-depleted T cells, or PBMCs provided the cDNA or gDNA that served as material.

In the source study's methods: Estimation of nucleated cell counts was performed using reference gene primer amplification. Clones were sequenced by immunoSEQ multiplex PCR, and TCRdb holds only the in-frame ones, with some missing. The V and J calls and clone size come from that table; D and trimming were worked out from the DNA. Of about 430,000 clones in the sample, around 89% are singletons; the top ten hold approximately 1%. Those enrolled, adults aged roughly 18 to 89 years, came from 24 US areas. This chain joins TRBV4-1 and TRBJ2-7; 8 bases line up with TRBD1. Sequencing was done on a sample of PBMCs or T cells enriched from blood (not recorded which). The receptor was isolated from a woman aged 25 to 39 with acute COVID-19. In DNA form, the CDR3 reads TGCGCCAGCGGACAGGGTTTCTACGAGCAGTACTTC. Encoded protein: CASGQGFYEQYF.